These 24 T cell receptor beta chains were sequenced from one sample in a study of cytomegalovirus exposure and HLA in healthy donors. 60 Vbeta and 13 Jbeta primers were used in PCR. Assay: immunoSEQ multiplex PCR; the TCRdb copy retains only in-frame clones and omits some. The sample includes about 160,000 clones, roughly 76% seen only once; the top ten take roughly 13%. Sequencing was performed on PBMCs. Receptor source: a woman in her fifties or sixties in good health and CMV-seronegative.

For the CDR3, the DNA is TGTGCCACCAGCAGAGATCTAAGACAGCCTAGCAATCAGCCCCAGCATTTT. This sequence encodes CATSRDLRQPSNQPQHF. This sequence joins TRBV15 and TRBJ1-5; maybe TRBD1 (5 bases). Germline V gene data show CDR1 as LNHNV and CDR2 as YYDKDF (reference sequence). The CDR3 has 17 residues. Trimming cost V 0 bases and J 0 bases, with 12 bases left between them.

The chain employs TRBV9 and TRBJ1-2; D gene ambiguous. Germline CDR1 and CDR2: SGDLS and YYNGEE. V gave up 6 bases and J gave up 3 bases, with 12 bases separating them. The CDR3 sequence is 13 residues long. CDR3: CASTTGSYYGYTF. For the CDR3, the DNA is TGTGCCAGCACCACCGGGTCTTACTATGGCTACACCTTC.

The chain uses TRBV5-1 and TRBJ2-3; tentatively, D is TRBD2 (5 bases). CDR3 size: 13 residues. CDR1 is SGHRS, CDR2 YFSETQ, per germline. Trimming took 7 bases from V and 4 from J, leaving 13 bases between them. The CDR3 is CASREAGADTQYF. The CDR3 coding sequence is TGCGCCAGCCGCGAGGCGGGCGCAGATACGCAGTATTTT.

The J gene is TRBJ2-7, the V gene TRBV6-5; TRBD1 matches at 7 bases. Germline CDR1 MNHEY, CDR2 SVGAGI. Trimming cost V 0 bases and J 3 bases; bases outside gene matches: 5. This CDR3 region has 15 residues. This chain's CDR3 is CASSYSTGPLYEQYF. CDR3 in DNA: TGTGCCAGCAGTTACTCGACAGGGCCCCTCTACGAGCAGTACTTC.

V is TRBV21-1 and J is TRBJ1-4. TRBV21-1 is termed a pseudogene. CDR3 length: 16 residues. The CDR3 reads CASSKALRGSLEKLFF. The DNA of the CDR3 is TGTGCCAGCAGCAAAGCGCTTCGGGGGTCCCTTGAAAAACTGTTTTTT.

This chain joins TRBV9 and TRBJ1-5; D may be TRBD1 (6 bases). Germline loops: CDR1 SGDLS, CDR2 YYNGEE. V lost 4 bases, J lost 5 bases, and 13 bases lay in between. The CDR3 spans 14 residues. DNA for the CDR3: TGTGCCAGCAGCCGGGGGGGCAGGGATCAGCCCCAGCATTTT. This gives the protein CASSRGGRDQPQHF.

The rearrangement uses TRBV5-1 and TRBJ1-4, with D unclear. Germline values: CDR1 SGHRS, CDR2 YFSETQ. The CDR3 is made up of 14 amino acids. V lost 2 bases, J lost 4 bases, and 9 bases lay in between. CDR3 residues: CASSLSIHNEKLFF. The CDR3 nucleotides read TGCGCCAGCAGCTTATCTATTCATAATGAAAAACTGTTTTTT.

This chain uses TRBV9 with TRBJ2-7, with 7 bases fitting TRBD2. The CDR3 spans 16 residues. V shed 0 bases, J shed 2 bases, and the junction held 8 bases outside the gene matches. Germline V CDR1 and CDR2: SGDLS, YYNGEE. Written as DNA, the CDR3 is TGTGCCAGCAGCGTAGCCCGGGGGGACGGAGCCTACGAGCAGTACTTC. This encodes CASSVARGDGAYEQYF.

J is TRBJ2-3 and V is TRBV5-4, with 7 bases matching TRBD2. V gave up 4 bases and J gave up 0 bases; unmatched junction bases: 8. Germline V gene sequence: CDR1 SGHNT, CDR2 YYREEE (reference sequence). The CDR3 extends over 16 amino acids. The CDR3 here is CASSLPSGPSTDTQYF. CDR3 bases: TGTGCCAGCAGCCTCCCTAGCGGACCTAGCACAGATACGCAGTATTTT.

The chain combines TRBV5-1 with TRBJ1-2; D remains ambiguous. CDR1 and CDR2 (germline): SGHRS, YFSETQ. The ends were cut back, 1 base at V and 8 bases at J, with 12 bases in the middle. This CDR3 comprises 13 residues. Here the CDR3 DNA reads TGCGCCAGCAGCTTGAAGGCCGTGGAGGGCTACACCTTC. It translates to CASSLKAVEGYTF.

The chain links TRBV9 to TRBJ2-4; D possibly corresponds to TRBD1 (6 bases). CDR1 is SGDLS and CDR2 is YYNGEE in the germline V gene. V shed 3 bases and J shed 0 bases, with 13 bases lying between them. The CDR3 is 16 amino acids. CDR3 in amino acids: CASSARQDLAKNIQYF. DNA of the CDR3: TGTGCCAGCAGCGCCCGACAGGATTTAGCCAAAAACATTCAGTACTTC.

The J gene is TRBJ1-4, the V gene TRBV20-1; D uncertain. Germline values: CDR1 DFQATT, CDR2 SNEGSKA (reference sequence). This CDR3 spans 10 amino acids. The CDR3 here is CSAGSEKLFF. For the CDR3, the DNA is TGCAGCGCCGGGAGCGAAAAACTGTTTTTT.

The chain couples TRBV5-6 to TRBJ2-1; TRBD2 aligns across 11 bases. The CDR3 covers 16 residues. In germline, CDR1 is SGHDT, CDR2 YYEEEE. J was trimmed by 3 bases and V by 4 bases; bases with no gene match: 6. The CDR3 sequence: CASSGQGTSGYNEQFF. CDR3 coding DNA: TGTGCCAGCAGCGGACAGGGGACTAGCGGCTACAATGAGCAGTTCTTC. Based on the CDR3 plus reference TRBV5-6 and TRBJ2-1, the full variable domain is DAGVTQSPTHLIKTRGQQVTLRCSPKSGHDTVSWYQQALGQGPQFIFQYYEEEERQRGNFPDRFSGHQFPNYSSELNVNALLLGDSALYLCASSGQGTSGYNEQFFGPGTRLTVL.

The chain recombines TRBV5-6 with TRBJ2-3; 7 positions match TRBD1. The CDR3 length is 15 residues. The trim removed 3 bases at V and 0 bases at J, leaving 4 bases unmatched. From germline, CDR1 is SGHDT and CDR2 YYEEEE. The chain's CDR3 is CASSSGTVSTDTQYF. The CDR3 DNA reads TGTGCCAGCAGCTCCGGGACAGTTAGCACAGATACGCAGTATTTT.

The V gene is TRBV19, the J gene TRBJ1-2; TRBD1 might be the D (6 bases). Germline lookup yields CDR1 LNHDA and CDR2 SQIVND (reference sequence). V shed 3 bases and J shed 5 bases, with 10 bases lying between them. There are 13 residues in the CDR3. The CDR3 protein is CASSIRTEYGYTF. CDR3 nucleotides: TGTGCCAGTAGTATTAGGACAGAGTATGGCTACACCTTC.

This chain links TRBV7-2 with TRBJ1-2; perhaps TRBD1 as D (6 bases). CDR3 size: 17 residues. Between the trimmed V and J ends, which lost 2 bases and 1 base, there was a span of 17 bases. The germline CDR1 and CDR2 sequences are SGHTA and FQGNSA. The CDR3 nucleotides read TGTGCCAGCAGCTTATTTGCGGCAGGGGTTGATAACTATGGCTACACCTTC. This codes for CASSLFAAGVDNYGYTF.

The chain combines TRBV11-2 with TRBJ1-4; no reliable D call. The CDR3 has 14 residues. Per germline, CDR1 SGHAT and CDR2 FQNNGV. The ends were cut back, 1 base at V and 4 bases at J, with 7 bases in the middle. The DNA for the CDR3 is TGTGCCAGCAGCTTAGGAGCGGTTAATGAAAAACTGTTTTTT. It is translated as CASSLGAVNEKLFF.

This clone has a handful of counts. The V call is TRBV11-3, the J call TRBJ2-1; 7 nucleotides match TRBD1. Germline V gene sequence: CDR1 SGHNT, CDR2 YENEEA. V lost 5 bases and J lost 1; bases outside the gene matches: 8. CDR3 size: 16 residues. In DNA form, the CDR3 reads TGTGCCAGCAGCCCCCGGCTGACAGGGTCCTACAATGAGCAGTTCTTC. This encodes CASSPRLTGSYNEQFF.

The chain uses TRBV13 and TRBJ2-5, with 8 nucleotides matching TRBD2. The end of the DNA aligns better with TRBJ2-7, so the J call may be wrong. The CDR3 is 14 residues long. In germline, CDR1 is PRHDT, CDR2 FYEKMQ (reference sequence). In DNA form, the CDR3 reads TGTGCCAGCAGCCTTGGAGCGGGAGTCTACGAGCAGTACTTC. As protein: CASSLGAGVYEQYF.

This rearrangement joins TRBV27 to TRBJ2-1, with D possibly being TRBD2 (5 bases). Trimming removed 8 bases at V and 6 bases at J, with 14 bases between. This CDR3 has 13 residues. Germline values: CDR1 MNHEY, CDR2 SMNVEV (reference sequence). In DNA, the CDR3 is TGTGCCAGCTCTATTCTAGGAGGCAATGAGCAGTTCTTC. It is translated as CASSILGGNEQFF.

In DNA form, the CDR3 reads TGCGCCAGCAGCCAAGAACCCGGACTAGCGGGGGGGCCGGTCGAGCAGTTCTTC. It translates to CASSQEPGLAGGPVEQFF. V and J are TRBV4-1 and TRBJ2-1; 15 bases align to TRBD2. CDR3 size: 18 residues. Trimming took 0 bases from V and 10 from J; bases not matched to a gene: 10. Germline CDR1 is MGHRA and CDR2 is YSYEKL.

The chain couples TRBV15 to TRBJ2-5, with TRBD1 as a possible D gene (6 bases). There are 13 residues in the CDR3. Per germline, CDR1 LNHNV and CDR2 YYDKDF (reference sequence). Here the CDR3 DNA reads TGTGCGACAGGTCAGGGGAAACGAGAGACCCAGTACTTC. Amino acids: CATGQGKRETQYF.

J is TRBJ2-2 and V is TRBV4-3; 8 nucleotides line up with TRBD2. From germline, CDR1 is LGHNA and CDR2 YSLEER. The junction had 19 bases not matched to a gene; V was cut back by 3 bases and J by 1 base. This CDR3 region has 21 residues. The CDR3 spells CASSHLKGQTSVRGNTGELFF. CDR3 DNA: TGCGCCAGCAGCCACCTTAAAGGGCAGACTAGCGTTCGGGGGAACACCGGGGAGCTGTTTTTT.

The rearrangement uses TRBV25-1 and TRBJ2-3; possible D gene TRBD2, 6 bases. Trimming took off 9 bases at V and 0 bases at J, with 13 bases between the two ends. The germline CDR1 and CDR2 sequences are MGHDK and SYGVNS. This CDR3 is built from 14 residues. The CDR3, as DNA: TGTGCCAGTAGGGGAGGCTTTAGCACAGATACGCAGTATTTT. Protein sequence: CASRGGFSTDTQYF.